Sequencing of this T cell receptor beta chain was carried out in a study of T cells in Graves' hyperthyroidism and ophthalmopathy. Study overall: Prior to any treatment, at the point of initial diagnosis, peripheral blood was collected. Broader study findings: Ophthalmopathy, as predicted by the model, came a median around 6.7 months after the prediction.

This CDR3 has 15 residues. Germline trimming cut 7 bases from V and 6 bases from J; bases unmatched to any gene: 7. The V gene's germline CDR1 is MDHEN and CDR2 SYDVKM. Amplification of TCR beta CDR3 regions used RNA as the template. HTBI primers were used for first-round RT-PCR of the TCR CDR3. MiXCR, applied by TCRdb to the multiplex PCR reads, yields one record per CDR3 protein. The sample shows around 210,000 distinct CDR3 sequences, 17% of them seen only once. Lactation, pregnancy, other autoimmune disease or uncontrolled infection excluded patients. For the diagnoses, clinical symptoms, serum thyroxine and TRAb, thyroid ultrasound and orbital computed tomography were used. For this clonotype: Its antigen is not known.

This clonotype was sampled from a woman between 45 and 60 years old with Graves' hyperthyroidism. J is TRBJ2-6 and V is TRBV28; 9 nucleotides line up with TRBD1. The specimen was blood. The CDR3 protein is CASNSGQGEANVLTF. The CDR3, as DNA: TGTGCCAGCAACTCGGGACAGGGCGAGGCCAACGTCCTGACTTTC.